The T cell receptor beta chain under discussion was sequenced for a study of blood T cell repertoires in COVID-19. Study at large: T cells, B-cell-depleted T cells, or PBMCs provided the cDNA or gDNA that served as material.

The V gene's germline CDR1 is SGHAT and CDR2 FQNNGV. V dropped 4 bases and J dropped 4; count of bases not matched to a gene: 10. The CDR3 totals 19 residues. Methods used by the authors: Reference gene primers were amplified, and this amplification served to estimate nucleated cell counts. The table came from immunoSEQ multiplex PCR; TCRdb's copy has only in-frame clones and leaves some out. The D gene and trimming were derived from the DNA, and the V and J assignments and clone size from that table. Seen here are fewer than 300,000 clones, 70% to 90% observed once, and the top ten hold approximately 5%.

The chain couples TRBV11-2 to TRBJ2-1, with TRBD2 matching 16 bases. This TCR was recovered from a man aged 50 or older with active or convalescent COVID-19. Specimen: peripheral blood. The CDR3 loop reads CASSSPGLAGGTHYNEQFF. The CDR3 DNA follows: TGTGCCAGCAGCTCGCCGGGACTAGCGGGAGGGACTCATTACAATGAGCAGTTCTTC. The full variable domain, completed using reference TRBV11-2 and TRBJ2-1, is EAGVAQSPRYKIIEKRQSVAFWCNPISGHATLYWYQQILGQGPKLLIQFQNNGVVDDSQLPKDRFSAERLKGVDSTLKIQPAKLEDSAVYLCASSSPGLAGGTHYNEQFFGPGTRLTVL.